What follows are 26 T cell receptor beta chains derived from one specimen sequenced in a study of T-cell reconstitution after alpha-beta-depleted transplantation in children. During its preparation, the TCRbeta library received unique molecular identifiers. From the PCR reads, TCRdb called clonotypes with MiXCR, one entry per CDR3 protein. The sample has 350,000 to 400,000 distinct CDR3 sequences; less than 15% are singletons. The sequencing here drew on PBMCs, taken from the stem cell graft. All receptors derive from a human donor who donated a stem cell graft to a child with Fanconi anemia.

This clonotype appeared a few times. The chain recombines TRBV24-1 with TRBJ2-1, with D uncertain. V lost 3 bases to trimming and J lost 1 base, with 9 bases between them. The CDR3 contains 15 residues. The germline CDR1 and CDR2 sequences are KGHDR and SFDVKD. The DNA for the CDR3 is TGTGCCACCAGTGATGTGCGAGGATCCTACAATGAGCAGTTCTTC. Amino acid sequence: CATSDVRGSYNEQFF.

In the case of this clonotype: This may be a read error: a much more frequent sequence differs by one nucleotide. The chain has TRBV10-3 and TRBJ2-1; D uncertain. CDR1 and CDR2 (germline): ENHRY, SYGVKD. The CDR3 covers 11 residues. CDR3 nucleotides: TGTGCCATCAGGGAGTTCGGTGAGCAGTTCTTC. Its protein product is CAIREFGEQFF.

This clonotype was recorded at least ten times. This chain joins TRBV12-3 or TRBV12-4 and TRBJ2-4; D remains ambiguous. This CDR3 has 13 residues. V was shortened by 5 bases and J by 8 bases, with 13 bases between the two germline ends. The CDR3 spells CASSPPGADIQYF. In nucleotides, the CDR3 is TGTGCCAGCAGTCCCCCCGGCGCGGACATTCAGTACTTC.

V usage is TRBV20-1 and J usage is TRBJ1-2; D gene uncertain. The CDR3 contains 13 residues. Trimming cost V 4 bases and J 0 bases, with 9 bases left between them. Germline CDR1 reads DFQATT; CDR2 reads SNEGSKA (reference sequence). CDR3 bases: TGCAGTGCTATGGACGGGTCTAACTATGGCTACACCTTC. This encodes CSAMDGSNYGYTF.

The J gene is TRBJ2-7, the V gene TRBV14; D assignment may be TRBD1 or TRBD2 (6 bases each). Germline lookup yields CDR1 SGHDN and CDR2 FVKESK. With 4 bases removed from V and 4 bases from J, the gap between germline ends came to 17 bases. This CDR3 contains 15 residues. The CDR3 loop reads CASSPRGELLYEQYV. The CDR3 DNA is TGTGCCAGCAGCCCTAGGGGGGAACTATTATACGAGCAGTACGTC.

This clonotype occurred many times. The V call is TRBV7-8, the J call TRBJ1-3, with D maybe TRBD1 (5 bases). The germline V gene encodes CDR1 SGHVS and CDR2 FQNEAQ. The length of the CDR3 is 14 residues. V was pared by 5 bases and J by 6 bases, with 14 bases between. CDR3 sequence (DNA): TGTGCCAGCAGCCCCCAGGGAGGGACAAACACCATATATTTT. Protein: CASSPQGGTNTIYF.

A few counts support this clonotype. This chain joins TRBV2 and TRBJ2-6; 8 bases line up with TRBD1. This CDR3 comprises 16 residues. The germline CDR1 and CDR2 sequences are SNHLY and FYNNEI. Trimming cost V 8 bases and J 0 bases; bases outside gene matches: 6. CDR3 sequence reads: CASDGTGLSGANVLTF. In DNA form, the CDR3 reads TGTGCCAGCGACGGGACAGGTCTCTCTGGGGCCAACGTCCTGACTTTC.

This clonotype has a count of ten or more. This rearrangement joins TRBV6-5 to TRBJ2-7; D may be TRBD1 or TRBD2 (5 bases each). V lost 1 base, J lost 2 bases, and 15 bases lay in between. Germline CDR1 MNHEY, CDR2 SVGAGI. The CDR3 is 16 residues long. For the CDR3, the DNA is TGTGCCAGCAGTTACTGGCGTGAGGGGCAGCCCTACGAGCAGTACTTC. Translating gives CASSYWREGQPYEQYF.

This rearrangement joins TRBV5-6 to TRBJ1-5; possible D gene TRBD1, 6 bases. CDR3 length: 17 amino acids. V was cut by 3 bases and J by 3 bases, with 19 bases left in between. Per germline, CDR1 SGHDT and CDR2 YYEEEE. The CDR3 DNA is TGTGCCAGCAGCTCTACTGGAAGGGGGACTCTCAATCAGCCCCAGCATTTT. As protein: CASSSTGRGTLNQPQHF.

This clonotype has more than one count but fewer than ten. V and J are TRBV20-1 and TRBJ1-2; 10 bases fit TRBD1. J gave up 4 bases and V 4 bases, and 15 bases lay outside the gene matches. This CDR3 comprises 17 residues. Per germline, CDR1 DFQATT and CDR2 SNEGSKA (reference sequence). In DNA, the CDR3 is TGCAGTGCTACTGTTGACAGGGGGCGAGGTTTAAGCTATGGCTACACCTTC. Its translation is CSATVDRGRGLSYGYTF.

This clonotype was detected ten times or more. The chain has TRBV7-9 and TRBJ1-1; D is unclear. This CDR3 comprises 13 residues. V lost 1 base and J 6 bases, leaving 9 bases between the germline ends. Germline CDR1 and CDR2: SEHNR and FQNEAQ (reference sequence). CDR3 nucleotides: TGTGCCAGCAGCTTAGACACGGGTCCTGAAGCTTTCTTT. This sequence encodes CASSLDTGPEAFF.

This clonotype was observed a handful of times. V is TRBV2 and J is TRBJ1-5, with 7 bases that match TRBD1. The length of the CDR3 is 13 residues. Unmatched junction bases numbered 4, after V lost 5 bases and J lost 6 bases. Germline assignment: CDR1 SNHLY and CDR2 FYNNEI. CDR3 nucleotide sequence: TGTGCCAGCAGTTTACCAGGGGGTCAGCCCCAGCATTTT. Its protein product is CASSLPGGQPQHF.

A remark on this clonotype: A much larger clone differs by one base, so this may be a read error. The DNA for the CDR3 is TGTGCCAGCGGCTTGGGACTAGCGGACTACAATGAGCAGTTCTTC. Amino acids: CASGLGLADYNEQFF. J is TRBJ2-1 and V is TRBV5-4; TRBD2 matches 11 bases. This CDR3 has 15 residues. From germline, CDR1 is SGHNT and CDR2 YYREEE (reference sequence).

This clonotype appeared many times. The rearrangement links TRBV12-3 or TRBV12-4 to TRBJ1-1; D is undetermined. This CDR3 comprises 13 residues. V lost 2 bases and J 1 base, leaving 5 bases between the germline ends. Written as DNA, the CDR3 is TGTGCCAGCAGTTTATTAACGAACACTGAAGCTTTCTTT. As protein: CASSLLTNTEAFF.

The chain employs TRBV20-1 and TRBJ2-7; no reliable D call. V gave up 6 bases and J gave up 3 bases, with 15 bases separating them. The CDR3 extends over 13 amino acids. The germline CDR1 and CDR2 sequences are DFQATT and SNEGSKA (reference sequence). The CDR3 spells CSANQVLFYEQYF. CDR3 sequence (DNA): TGCAGTGCCAATCAGGTCCTATTCTACGAGCAGTACTTC.

The chain joins TRBV5-5 to TRBJ1-2; tentatively, D is TRBD1 (6 bases). Trimming pared 0 bases from V and 7 bases from J, leaving 10 bases between. The CDR3 loop spans 13 amino acids. Germline assignment: CDR1 SGHKS and CDR2 YYEKEE (reference sequence). For the CDR3, the DNA is TGTGCCAGCAGCTTGGTTGGGACACCTGGCTACACCTTC. Protein: CASSLVGTPGYTF.

This clonotype was detected ten times or more. The chain joins TRBV7-2 to TRBJ2-6; D is perhaps TRBD1 or TRBD2 (5 bases each). The CDR3 is 16 amino acids. Trimming took off 2 bases at V and 0 bases at J, with 8 bases between the two ends. CDR1 is SGHTA and CDR2 is FQGNSA in the germline V gene. The CDR3 loop reads CASSLQGVSGANVLTF. Written as DNA, the CDR3 is TGTGCCAGCAGCTTACAGGGAGTCTCTGGGGCCAACGTCCTGACTTTC.

This clonotype was recorded at least ten times. The V gene is TRBV7-2, the J gene TRBJ2-7, with D possibly being TRBD2 (6 bases). This CDR3 has 16 amino acids. The V gene's germline CDR1 is SGHTA and CDR2 FQGNSA. V was pared by 1 base and J by 2 bases, with 15 bases between. The CDR3 DNA sequence: TGTGCCAGCAGCTTAGTTGGAGGGAATCATCCCTACGAGCAGTACTTC. Amino acids: CASSLVGGNHPYEQYF.

A few counts support this clonotype. This chain uses TRBV4-3 with TRBJ1-3; the D is unclear. Trimming removed 1 base at V and 2 bases at J, with 9 bases between. The germline gives CDR1 LGHNA, CDR2 YSLEER. The CDR3 is made up of 15 amino acids. The CDR3 bases are TGCGCCAGCAGCCAAGCGACAAATCCTGGAAACACCATATATTTT. Translated: CASSQATNPGNTIYF.

This clonotype was seen repeatedly, ten times or more. The chain has TRBV6-2 or TRBV6-3 and TRBJ2-1; weak D call: TRBD1 (5 bases). V lost 6 bases to trimming and J lost 12 bases, with 21 bases between them. The V gene's germline CDR1 is MNHEY and CDR2 SVGEGT. The CDR3 loop spans 14 amino acids. The CDR3 DNA reads TGTGCCAGCAGGGCAGGGTACGACCTTGGCGTGCAGTTCTTC. Translation: CASRAGYDLGVQFF.

This clonotype showed up many times. The chain joins TRBV7-9 to TRBJ2-1; D is uncertain. The V and J ends lost 5 bases and 7 bases respectively, with 9 bases between them. The CDR3 contains 12 residues. Looked up from germline, CDR1 is SEHNR and CDR2 is FQNEAQ (reference sequence). This chain's CDR3 is CASSPSINEQFF. The CDR3 nucleotides are TGTGCCAGCAGCCCTAGTATTAATGAGCAGTTCTTC. Filled out from reference TRBV7-9 and TRBJ2-1, the complete variable domain reads DTGVSQNPRHKITKRGQNVTFRCDPISEHNRLYWYRQTLGQGPEFLTYFQNEAQLEKSRLLSDRFSAERPKGSFSTLEIQRTEQGDSAMYLCASSPSINEQFFGPGTRLTVL.

The rearrangement joins TRBV11-2 to TRBJ2-2, with 9 nucleotides matching TRBD1. Per the germline V gene, CDR1 is SGHAT and CDR2 is FQNNGV. The ends lost 11 bases at V and 7 bases at J; junction bases unmatched: 14. The CDR3 is 15 amino acids. CDR3 coding DNA: TGTGCCGATGCTACCGGGACAGGGTCCATCGGGGAGCTGTTTTTT. Translated: CADATGTGSIGELFF.

The chain links TRBV10-3 to TRBJ1-1; 7 nucleotides align to TRBD1. V was pared by 4 bases and J by 0 bases, with 5 bases of the junction left unmatched. Germline V CDR1 and CDR2: ENHRY, SYGVKD. This CDR3 is built from 15 residues. The CDR3 here is CAISARDSMNTEAFF. In DNA form, the CDR3 reads TGTGCCATCAGTGCTAGGGACAGCATGAACACTGAAGCTTTCTTT.

This clonotype was detected many times. This chain links TRBV5-1 with TRBJ1-1; no reliable D call. The V gene's germline CDR1 is SGHRS and CDR2 YFSETQ. The CDR3 consists of 12 residues. V shed 5 bases and J shed 0 bases, with 5 bases lying between them. The CDR3 DNA reads as TGCGCCAGCAGTGACCTGAACACTGAAGCTTTCTTT. Translation gives CASSDLNTEAFF. Drawing the rest from reference TRBV5-1 and TRBJ1-1, the complete variable domain is KAGVTQTPRYLIKTRGQQVTLSCSPISGHRSVSWYQQTPGQGLQFLFEYFSETQRNKGNFPGRFSGRQFSNSRSEMNVSTLELGDSALYLCASSDLNTEAFFGQGTRLTVV.

This clonotype occurred a few times. The gene calls are TRBV11-2 and TRBJ2-2; D perhaps matches TRBD2 (6 bases). Per germline, CDR1 SGHAT and CDR2 FQNNGV. Trimming took 0 bases from V and 0 from J, leaving 11 bases between them. The CDR3 runs 17 residues. The CDR3 region has the DNA TGTGCCAGCAGCTTAGACCCGGAGGGTGCGAACACCGGGGAGCTGTTTTTT. The encoded protein is CASSLDPEGANTGELFF.

The sample holds a few counts of this clonotype. V usage is TRBV20-1 and J usage is TRBJ1-6, with D maybe TRBD1 (6 bases). The CDR3 has 16 amino acids. Trimming removed 3 bases from V and 3 bases from J, with 15 bases in between. Germline V gives CDR1 DFQATT, CDR2 SNEGSKA (reference sequence). The CDR3 bases are TGCAGTGCTAGGAAGGCAGGGGTTAACTATAATTCACCCCTCCACTTT. Protein product: CSARKAGVNYNSPLHF.